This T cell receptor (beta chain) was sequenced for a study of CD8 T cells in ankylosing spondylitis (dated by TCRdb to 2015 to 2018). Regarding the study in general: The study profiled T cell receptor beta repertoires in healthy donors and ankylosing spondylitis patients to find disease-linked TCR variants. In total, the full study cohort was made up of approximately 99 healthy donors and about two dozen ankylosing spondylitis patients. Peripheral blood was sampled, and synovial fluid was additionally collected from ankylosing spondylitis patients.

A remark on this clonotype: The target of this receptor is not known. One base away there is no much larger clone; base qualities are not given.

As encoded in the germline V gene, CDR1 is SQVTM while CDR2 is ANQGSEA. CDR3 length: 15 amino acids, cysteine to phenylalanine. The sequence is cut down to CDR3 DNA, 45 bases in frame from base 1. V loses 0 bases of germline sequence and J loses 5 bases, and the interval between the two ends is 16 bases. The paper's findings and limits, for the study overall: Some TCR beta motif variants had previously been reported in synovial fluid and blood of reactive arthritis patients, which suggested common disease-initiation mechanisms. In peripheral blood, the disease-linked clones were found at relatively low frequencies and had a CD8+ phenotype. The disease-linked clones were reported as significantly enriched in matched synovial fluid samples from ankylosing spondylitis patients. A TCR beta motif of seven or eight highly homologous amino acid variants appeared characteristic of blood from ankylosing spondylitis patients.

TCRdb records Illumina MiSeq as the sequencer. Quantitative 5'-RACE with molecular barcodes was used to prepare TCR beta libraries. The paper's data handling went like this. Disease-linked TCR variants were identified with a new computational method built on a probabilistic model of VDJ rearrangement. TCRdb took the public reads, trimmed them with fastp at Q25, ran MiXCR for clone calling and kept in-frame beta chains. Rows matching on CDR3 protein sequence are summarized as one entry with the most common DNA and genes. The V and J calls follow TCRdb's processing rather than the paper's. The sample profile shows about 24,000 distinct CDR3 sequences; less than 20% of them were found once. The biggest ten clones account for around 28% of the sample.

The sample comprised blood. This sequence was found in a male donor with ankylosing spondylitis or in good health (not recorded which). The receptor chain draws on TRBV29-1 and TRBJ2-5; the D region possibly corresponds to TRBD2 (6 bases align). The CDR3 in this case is CSVEDFGLPQETQYF. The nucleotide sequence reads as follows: TGCAGCGTTGAAGATTTCGGACTACCGCAGGAGACCCAGTACTTC.